The present TCR beta chain was sequenced within a study of blood T cell repertoires in COVID-19. Study-level information: Acute and convalescent COVID-19 specimens originated in the United States, Italy and Spain. Sample material is recorded as cDNA or gDNA derived from T cells, B-cell-depleted T cells, or PBMCs.

Unmatched junction bases numbered 8, after V lost 5 bases and J lost 2 bases. Looked up from germline, CDR1 is SEHNR and CDR2 is FQNEAQ (reference sequence). The length of the CDR3 is 16 residues. This clone was seen once. Study processing details: It was from reference gene primer amplification that nucleated cell counts were estimated. Some clones are missing from TCRdb's copy, which holds only in-frame ones; the method was immunoSEQ multiplex PCR. V and J calls and clone size come straight from that table; D and trimming were deduced from the DNA. This table has around 140,000 clones, 85% to 90% appearing once.

Sequencing was performed on peripheral blood. V is TRBV7-9 and J is TRBJ2-1; TRBD1 agrees at 8 bases. The TCR originated in a woman aged 50 to 60 with active or convalescent COVID-19. CDR3 protein: CASSPRTGRAYNEQFF. The CDR3 nucleotides read TGTGCCAGCAGCCCTCGGACAGGGCGGGCCTACAATGAGCAGTTCTTC.